The entry that follows covers one T cell receptor (beta chain) sequence. The sample comes from a study of preoperative IRX-2 immunotherapy in early breast cancer. Sequenced by immunoSEQ multiplex PCR; TCRdb stores in-frame clones only, minus some. The table has approximately 11,000 clones, around 75% seen once. Treatment meaning: preoperative locoregional IRX-2 cytokine immunotherapy. Preoperative locoregional IRX-2 cytokine immunotherapy was tested in the phase Ib source study. The CDR3 runs 14 residues. This receptor was identified in a human donor with breast cancer. This rearrangement joins TRBV1 to TRBJ1-1; the table gives TRBD1 as D, unverified against the DNA. TRBV1 has pseudogene status. Sequenced here: lymph node tissue, sampled before IRX-2 immunotherapy. The DNA for the CDR3 is TGCGCCAGCAGCCAAGCAGGGGGCGCCGGTGAAGCTTTCTTT. It yields the protein CASSQAGGAGEAFF.